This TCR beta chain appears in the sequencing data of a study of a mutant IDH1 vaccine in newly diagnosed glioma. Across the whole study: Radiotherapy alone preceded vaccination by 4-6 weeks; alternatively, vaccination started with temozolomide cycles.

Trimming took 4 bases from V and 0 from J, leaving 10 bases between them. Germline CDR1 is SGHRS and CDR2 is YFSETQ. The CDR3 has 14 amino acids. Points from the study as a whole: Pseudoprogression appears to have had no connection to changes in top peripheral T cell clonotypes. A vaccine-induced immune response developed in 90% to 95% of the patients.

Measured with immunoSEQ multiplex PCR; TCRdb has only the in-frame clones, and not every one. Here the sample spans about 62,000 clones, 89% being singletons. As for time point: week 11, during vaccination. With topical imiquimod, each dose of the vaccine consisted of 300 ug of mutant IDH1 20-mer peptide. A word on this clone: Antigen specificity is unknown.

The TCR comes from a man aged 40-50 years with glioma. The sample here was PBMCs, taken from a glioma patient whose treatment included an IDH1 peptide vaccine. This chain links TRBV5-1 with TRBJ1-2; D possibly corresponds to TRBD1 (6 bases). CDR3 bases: TGCGCCAGCAGCGCAGGGGCCGCTAACTATGGCTACACCTTC. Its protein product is CASSAGAANYGYTF.